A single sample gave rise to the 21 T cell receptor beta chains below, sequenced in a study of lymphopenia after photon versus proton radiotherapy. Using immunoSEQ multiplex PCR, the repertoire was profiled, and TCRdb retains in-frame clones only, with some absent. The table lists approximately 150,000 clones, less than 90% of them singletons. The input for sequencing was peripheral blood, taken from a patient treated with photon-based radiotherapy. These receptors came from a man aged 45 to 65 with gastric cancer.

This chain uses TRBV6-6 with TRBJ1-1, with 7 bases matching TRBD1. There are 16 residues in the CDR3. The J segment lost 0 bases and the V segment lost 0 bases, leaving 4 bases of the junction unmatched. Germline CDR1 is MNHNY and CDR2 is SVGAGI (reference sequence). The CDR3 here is CASSYSGQFMNTEAFF. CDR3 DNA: TGTGCCAGCAGTTACTCGGGACAGTTCATGAACACTGAAGCTTTCTTT.

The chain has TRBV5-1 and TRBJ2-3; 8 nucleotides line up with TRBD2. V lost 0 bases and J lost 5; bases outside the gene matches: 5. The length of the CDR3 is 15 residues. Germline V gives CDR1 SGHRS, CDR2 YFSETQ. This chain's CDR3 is CASSLAAGGGDTQYF. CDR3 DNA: TGCGCCAGCAGCTTGGCGGCGGGAGGTGGAGATACGCAGTATTTT. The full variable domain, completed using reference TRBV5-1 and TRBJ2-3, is KAGVTQTPRYLIKTRGQQVTLSCSPISGHRSVSWYQQTPGQGLQFLFEYFSETQRNKGNFPGRFSGRQFSNSRSEMNVSTLELGDSALYLCASSLAAGGGDTQYFGPGTRLTVL.

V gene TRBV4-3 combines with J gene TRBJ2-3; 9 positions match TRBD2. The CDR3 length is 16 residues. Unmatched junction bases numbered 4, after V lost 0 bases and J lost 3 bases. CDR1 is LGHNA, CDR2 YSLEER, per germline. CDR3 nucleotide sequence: TGCGCCAGCAGCCAAGATCCGGGACTAGCAACAGATACGCAGTATTTT. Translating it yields CASSQDPGLATDTQYF.

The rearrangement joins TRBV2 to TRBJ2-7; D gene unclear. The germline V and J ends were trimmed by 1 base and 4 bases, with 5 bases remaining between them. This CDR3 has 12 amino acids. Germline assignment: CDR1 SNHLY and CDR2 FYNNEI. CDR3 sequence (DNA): TGTGCCAGCAGTGAAGGGGCATACGAGCAGTACTTC. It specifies CASSEGAYEQYF. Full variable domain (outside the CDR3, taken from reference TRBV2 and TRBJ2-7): EPEVTQTPSHQVTQMGQEVILRCVPISNHLYFYWYRQILGQKVEFLVSFYNNEISEKSEIFDDQFSVERPDGSNFTLKIRSTKLEDSAMYFCASSEGAYEQYFGPGTRLTVT.

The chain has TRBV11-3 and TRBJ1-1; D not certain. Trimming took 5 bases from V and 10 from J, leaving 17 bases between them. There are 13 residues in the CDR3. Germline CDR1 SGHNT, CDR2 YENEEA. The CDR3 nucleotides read TGTGCCAGCAGCACCGGGAAGGGCAATCGAGCTTTCTTT. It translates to CASSTGKGNRAFF.

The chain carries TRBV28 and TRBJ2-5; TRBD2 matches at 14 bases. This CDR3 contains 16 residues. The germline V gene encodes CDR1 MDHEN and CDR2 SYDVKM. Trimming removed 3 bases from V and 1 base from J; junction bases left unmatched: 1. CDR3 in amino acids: CASSLGLAGVQETQYF. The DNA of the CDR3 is TGTGCCAGCAGTTTGGGACTAGCGGGGGTCCAAGAGACCCAGTACTTC.

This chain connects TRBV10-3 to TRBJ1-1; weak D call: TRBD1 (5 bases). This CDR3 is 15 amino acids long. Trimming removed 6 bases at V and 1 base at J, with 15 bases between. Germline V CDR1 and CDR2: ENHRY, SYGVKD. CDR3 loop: CAIRGGYRGNTEAFF. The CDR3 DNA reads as TGTGCCATCAGGGGGGGGTACCGCGGGAACACTGAAGCTTTCTTT.

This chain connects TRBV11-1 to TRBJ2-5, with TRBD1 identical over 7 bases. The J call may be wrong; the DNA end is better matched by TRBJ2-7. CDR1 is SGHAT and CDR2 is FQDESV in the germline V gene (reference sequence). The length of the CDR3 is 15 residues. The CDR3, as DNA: TGTGCCAGCAGCTTAGGAGGGACCAACAGGGGCGAGCAGTACTTC. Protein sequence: CASSLGGTNRGEQYF.

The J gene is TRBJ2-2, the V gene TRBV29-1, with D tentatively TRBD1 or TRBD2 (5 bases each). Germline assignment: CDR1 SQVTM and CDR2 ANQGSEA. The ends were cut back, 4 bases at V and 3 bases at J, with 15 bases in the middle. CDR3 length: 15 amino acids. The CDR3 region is CSVGTAGTHTGELFF. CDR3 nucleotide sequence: TGCAGCGTTGGAACCGCCGGGACCCACACCGGGGAGCTGTTTTTT.

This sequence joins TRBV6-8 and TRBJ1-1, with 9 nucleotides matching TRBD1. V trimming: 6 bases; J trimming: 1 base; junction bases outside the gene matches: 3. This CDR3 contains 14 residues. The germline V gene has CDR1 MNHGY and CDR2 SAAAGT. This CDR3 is CASRRDRENTEAFF. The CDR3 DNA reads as TGTGCCAGCAGACGGGACAGGGAGAACACTGAAGCTTTCTTT.

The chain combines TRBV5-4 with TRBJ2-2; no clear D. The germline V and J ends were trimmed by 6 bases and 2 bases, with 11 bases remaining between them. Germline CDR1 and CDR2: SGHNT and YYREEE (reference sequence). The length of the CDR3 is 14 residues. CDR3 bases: TGTGCCAGCACCCCCCCGGAAAACACCGGGGAGCTGTTTTTT. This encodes CASTPPENTGELFF.

The CDR3 coding sequence is TGTGCCAGTATGGAGACAGGGTACACCGGGGAGCTGTTTTTT. Protein product: CASMETGYTGELFF. The chain is built from TRBV19 and TRBJ2-2, with 7 positions matching TRBD1. Germline CDR1 reads LNHDA; CDR2 reads SQIVND (reference sequence). V trimming: 7 bases; J trimming: 3 bases; junction bases outside the gene matches: 5. The CDR3 is made up of 14 amino acids.

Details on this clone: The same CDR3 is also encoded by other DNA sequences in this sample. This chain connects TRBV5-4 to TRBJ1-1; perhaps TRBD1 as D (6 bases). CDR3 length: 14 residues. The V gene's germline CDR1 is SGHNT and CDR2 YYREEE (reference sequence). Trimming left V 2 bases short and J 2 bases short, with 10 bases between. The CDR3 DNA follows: TGTGCCAGCAGCTTTGCAGGGGTAAACACTGAAGCTTTCTTT. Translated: CASSFAGVNTEAFF. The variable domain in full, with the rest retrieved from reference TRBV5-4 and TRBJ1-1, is ETGVTQSPTHLIKTRGQQVTLRCSSQSGHNTVSWYQQALGQGPQFIFQYYREEENGRGNFPPRFSGLQFPNYSSELNVNALELDDSALYLCASSFAGVNTEAFFGQGTRLTVV.

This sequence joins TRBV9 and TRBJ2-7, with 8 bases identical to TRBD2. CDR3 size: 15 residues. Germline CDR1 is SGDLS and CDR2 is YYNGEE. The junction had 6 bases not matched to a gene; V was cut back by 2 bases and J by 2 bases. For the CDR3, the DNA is TGTGCCAGCAGCGTCTCAGCGGGAGCCCCCTACGAGCAGTACTTC. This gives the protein CASSVSAGAPYEQYF.

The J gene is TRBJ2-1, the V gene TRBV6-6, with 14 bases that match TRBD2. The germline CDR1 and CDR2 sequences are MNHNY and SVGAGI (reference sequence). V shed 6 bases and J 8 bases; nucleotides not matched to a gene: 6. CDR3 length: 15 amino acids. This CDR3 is CASRPGLAGGHEQFF. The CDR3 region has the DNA TGTGCCAGCAGACCTGGACTAGCGGGAGGTCATGAGCAGTTCTTC.

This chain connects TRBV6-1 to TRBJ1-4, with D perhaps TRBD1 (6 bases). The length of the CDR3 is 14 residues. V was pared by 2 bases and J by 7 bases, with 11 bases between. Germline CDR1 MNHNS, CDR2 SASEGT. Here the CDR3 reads CASSESGGGEKLFF. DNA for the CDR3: TGTGCCAGCAGTGAATCGGGGGGCGGTGAAAAACTGTTTTTT.

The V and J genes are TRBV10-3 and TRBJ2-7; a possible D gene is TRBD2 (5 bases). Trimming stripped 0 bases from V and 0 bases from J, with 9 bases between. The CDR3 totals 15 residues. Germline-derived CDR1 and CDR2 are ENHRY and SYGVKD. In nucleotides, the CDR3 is TGTGCCATCAGTGAGTCCGTAGCGTACTCCTACGAGCAGTACTTC. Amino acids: CAISESVAYSYEQYF.

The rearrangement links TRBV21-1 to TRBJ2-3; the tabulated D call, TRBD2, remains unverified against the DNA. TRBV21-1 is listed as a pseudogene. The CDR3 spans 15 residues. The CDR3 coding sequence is TGTGCCAGCAGATATACGGGAGGGCCGACAGATACGCAGTATTTT. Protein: CASRYTGGPTDTQYF.

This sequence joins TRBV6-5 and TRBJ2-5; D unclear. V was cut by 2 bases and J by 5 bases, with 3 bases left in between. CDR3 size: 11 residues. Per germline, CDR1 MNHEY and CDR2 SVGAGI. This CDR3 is CASSYIETQYF. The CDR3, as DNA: TGTGCCAGCAGTTACATTGAGACCCAGTACTTC.

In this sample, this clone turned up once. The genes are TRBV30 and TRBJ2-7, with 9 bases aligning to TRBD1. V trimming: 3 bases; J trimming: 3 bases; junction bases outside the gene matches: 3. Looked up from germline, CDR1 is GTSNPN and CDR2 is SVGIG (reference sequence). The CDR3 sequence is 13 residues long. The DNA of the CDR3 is TGTGCCTGGAGGCGGACAGGGGTCTACGAGCAGTACTTC. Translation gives CAWRRTGVYEQYF.

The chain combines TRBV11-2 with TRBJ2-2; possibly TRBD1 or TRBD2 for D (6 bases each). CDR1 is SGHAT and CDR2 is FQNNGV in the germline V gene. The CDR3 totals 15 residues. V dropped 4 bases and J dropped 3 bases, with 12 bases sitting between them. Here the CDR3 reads CASSSTRGDTGELFF. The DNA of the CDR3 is TGTGCCAGCAGCTCAACGAGGGGGGACACCGGGGAGCTGTTTTTT.